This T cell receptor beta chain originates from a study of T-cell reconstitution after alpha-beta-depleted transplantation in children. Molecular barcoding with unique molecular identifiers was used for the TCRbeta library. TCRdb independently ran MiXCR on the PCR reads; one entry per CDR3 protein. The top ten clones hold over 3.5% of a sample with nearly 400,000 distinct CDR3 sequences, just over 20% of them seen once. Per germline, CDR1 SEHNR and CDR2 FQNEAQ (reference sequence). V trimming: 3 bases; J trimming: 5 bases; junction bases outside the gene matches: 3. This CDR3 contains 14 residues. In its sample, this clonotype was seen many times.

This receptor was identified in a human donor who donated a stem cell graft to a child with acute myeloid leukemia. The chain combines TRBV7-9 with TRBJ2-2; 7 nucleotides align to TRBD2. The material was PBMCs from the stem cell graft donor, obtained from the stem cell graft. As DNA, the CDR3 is TGTGCCAGCAGCTTGGTGGGGGGGACCGGGGAGCTGTTTTTT. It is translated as CASSLVGGTGELFF.